This T cell receptor (beta chain) was sequenced for a study of early stage breast cancer tumors. About the study: Most invasive tumors, about 70% of the 16, were ER+/PR+/HER2-. Study outcomes and limitations: Tumors had 2.5 to 3-fold higher T cell density and higher clonality than adjacent normal breast tissue.

TCRdb's table, derived via immunoSEQ multiplex PCR, lists solely in-frame clones and lacks some. The repertoire consists of around 48,000 clones, with around nine tenths occurring once and the leading ten covering about 5%. Per the germline V gene, CDR1 is LNHDA and CDR2 is SQIVND (reference sequence). V was clipped by 6 bases and J by 1 base, with 14 bases between them. The CDR3 covers 15 residues. In its sample, this clone was seen once. Its matching antigen is unknown. The origin of this receptor is a person between 65 and 80 years old with breast cancer. V and J are TRBV19 and TRBJ2-3; tentatively, D is TRBD2 (7 bases). The material sequenced was blood. CDR3 protein: CASSATGGRTDTQYF. The CDR3 coding sequence is TGTGCCAGTAGCGCCACGGGGGGCCGCACAGATACGCAGTATTTT.